Detailed here is one TCR beta chain. This entry comes from a study of blood T cell repertoires in COVID-19. Looking at the study overall: T cells, B-cell-depleted T cells, or PBMCs provided the cDNA or gDNA that served as material.

V was clipped by 6 bases and J by 3 bases; unmatched bases: 9. CDR1 is SGHRS, CDR2 YFSETQ, per germline. CDR3 length: 15 residues. The method was immunoSEQ multiplex PCR; TCRdb's version includes in-frame clones alone and lacks a portion of them. Of about 33,000 clones in the sample, approximately 91% were seen once. The gene calls are TRBV5-1 and TRBJ2-3, with 8 bases matching TRBD1. Material for sequencing was peripheral blood. The TCR sequence derives from a human donor in a cohort sampled during active COVID-19. The DNA of the CDR3 is TGCGCCAGCAATCAGGGGGCGTATGTAACAGATACGCAGTATTTT. This sequence encodes CASNQGAYVTDTQYF.